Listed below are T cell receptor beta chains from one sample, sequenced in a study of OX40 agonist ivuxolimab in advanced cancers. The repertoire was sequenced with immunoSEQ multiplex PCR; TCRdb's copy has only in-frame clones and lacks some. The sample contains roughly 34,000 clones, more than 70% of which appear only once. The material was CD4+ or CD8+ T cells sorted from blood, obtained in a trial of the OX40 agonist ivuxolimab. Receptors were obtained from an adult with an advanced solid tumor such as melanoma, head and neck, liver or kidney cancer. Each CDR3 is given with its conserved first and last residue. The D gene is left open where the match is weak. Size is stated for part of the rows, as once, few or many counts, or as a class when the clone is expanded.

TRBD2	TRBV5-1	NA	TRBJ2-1	CASSQTGLAGGRYNEQFF	TGCGCCAGCAGCCAAACCGGACTAGCGGGGGGGCGTTACAATGAGCAGTTCTTC
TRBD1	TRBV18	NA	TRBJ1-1	CASSPGTGGNTEAFF	TGTGCCAGCTCACCCGGAACAGGGGGGAACACTGAAGCTTTCTTT
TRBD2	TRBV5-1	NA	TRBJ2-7	CASSFDGLAGVYEQYF	TGCGCCAGCAGCTTCGACGGACTAGCGGGAGTCTACGAGCAGTACTTC
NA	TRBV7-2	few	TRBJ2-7	CASSLGVTLYEQYF	TGTGCCAGCAGCTTAGGGGTGACACTCTACGAGCAGTACTTC
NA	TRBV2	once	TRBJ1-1	CASSAQTNTEAFF	TGTGCCAGCAGTGCTCAGACGAACACTGAAGCTTTCTTT
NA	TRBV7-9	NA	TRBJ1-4	CASSQGAVATNEKLFF	TGTGCCAGCAGCCAAGGCGCAGTTGCAACTAATGAAAAACTGTTTTTT
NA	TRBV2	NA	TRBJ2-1	CASSDGLAGNEQFF	TGTGCCAGCAGTGATGGGCTAGCCGGAAATGAGCAGTTCTTC
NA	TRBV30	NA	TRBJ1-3	CAWSKTGYSGNTIYF	TGTGCCTGGAGCAAAACAGGATACTCTGGAAACACCATATATTTT
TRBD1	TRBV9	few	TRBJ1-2	CASSVEGQPNYGYTF	TGTGCCAGCAGCGTAGAGGGACAGCCTAACTATGGCTACACCTTC
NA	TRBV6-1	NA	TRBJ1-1	CASSEGAPRGEAFF	TGTGCCAGCAGTGAAGGGGCCCCCAGGGGAGAAGCTTTCTTT